This T cell receptor beta chain was recovered during a study of glioma-infiltrating T cells after dendritic cell vaccination. Overall study context: Samples are from glioblastoma patients in Phase I and II dendritic cell vaccine trials. Autologous tumor lysate-pulsed dendritic cell vaccination was given between the early 2000s and the early 2010s.

The sample's time point: after dendritic cell vaccination, including at tumor progression/relapse. Trimming took 0 bases from V and 5 from J; bases not matched to a gene: 11. The CDR3 spans 18 residues. Germline V gene data show CDR1 as GTSNPN and CDR2 as SVGIG (reference sequence). TCRdb's copy holds only in-frame clones and misses some; the assay was immunoSEQ multiplex PCR. The table includes roughly 80,000 clones, about nine tenths detected once. The source is a human donor with glioblastoma. The chain combines TRBV30 with TRBJ2-2; 11 positions match TRBD2. Sequencing was performed on blood, taken after dendritic cell vaccination. CDR3 loop: CAWSVRASGRKETGELFF. CDR3 bases: TGTGCCTGGAGTGTACGGGCTAGCGGGAGGAAGGAAACCGGGGAGCTGTTTTTT.